A selection of T cell receptor beta chains follows, all from one sample in a study of blood T cell repertoires in COVID-19. The repertoire was sequenced with immunoSEQ multiplex PCR; TCRdb's copy has only in-frame clones and lacks some. The sample carries almost 250,000 clones, more than 75% recorded once. Sequenced input: PBMCs or T cells enriched from blood (not recorded which). The source is a woman aged 50 to 65 who had recovered from COVID-19. The CDR3 runs from the conserved cysteine through the conserved F or W. The D gene is left open where the match is weak. Size is omitted from some rows. Given values are once, few, many or a class for expanded clones.

V	J	size	D	DNA	CDR3
TRBV7-9	TRBJ1-4	-	-	TGTGCCAGCAGCTTAGCGAGCGGGGGTGAAAAACTGTTTTTT	CASSLASGGEKLFF
TRBV3-1/TRBV3-2	TRBJ1-6	few	TRBD1	TGTGCCAGCAGCACGCGACAGGGTGTAGAGTCACCCCTCCACTTT	CASSTRQGVESPLHF
TRBV5-6	TRBJ2-6	-	-	TGTGCCAGCAGCATAACCCACCAACAGGGCCACTCTGGGGCCAACGTCCTGACTTTC	CASSITHQQGHSGANVLTF
TRBV28	TRBJ1-4	-	-	TGTGCCAGCAGTCAAAGCGGGTCCATTGAAAAACTGTTTTTT	CASSQSGSIEKLFF
TRBV18	TRBJ2-7	-	-	TGTGCCAGCTCACCAGCACCCGACAGATACGAGCAGTACTTC	CASSPAPDRYEQYF
TRBV19	TRBJ2-1	-	TRBD1	TGTGCCAGTGACCCCGGGACAGGGTTTTACAATGAGCAGTTCTTC	CASDPGTGFYNEQFF
TRBV7-8	TRBJ1-3	-	-	TGTGCCAGCAGCCCCCCTAGTCCAGCGGCTGGAAACACCATATATTTT	CASSPPSPAAGNTIYF
TRBV2	TRBJ2-7	-	TRBD2	TGTGCCAGCAGTGCCGGACTAGCGGGAGGGTCCTACGAGCAGTACTTC	CASSAGLAGGSYEQYF
TRBV27	TRBJ2-3	-	-	TGTGCCAGCAGTTCCAGACCTCCAGGGGACACAGATACGCAGTATTTT	CASSSRPPGDTDTQYF
TRBV2	TRBJ2-7	-	-	TGTGCCAGCAGTGAACAGGGGAGGGGGTTAAATTACGAGCAGTACTTC	CASSEQGRGLNYEQYF
TRBV18	TRBJ2-7	-	-	TGTGCCAGCTCACCGACGGGACACTTGATCTACGAGCAGTACTTC	CASSPTGHLIYEQYF
TRBV4-1	TRBJ2-7	few	TRBD2	TGCGCCAGCAGCCAGATGCTAGCGGGCGGGGACTACGAGCAGTACTTC	CASSQMLAGGDYEQYF
TRBV5-1	TRBJ2-3	-	TRBD2	TGCGCCAGCAGCATACTAGCGACGAGCACAGATACGCAGTATTTT	CASSILATSTDTQYF
TRBV30	TRBJ2-7	few	-	TGTGCCTGGAGTGTAGGCGGGGCCTACGAGCAGTACTTC	CAWSVGGAYEQYF
TRBV28	TRBJ1-2	-	-	TGTGCCAGCAGCCCCGGACATTCTAACTATGGCTACACCTTC	CASSPGHSNYGYTF
TRBV19	TRBJ2-7	-	TRBD2	TGTGCCAGTAGTATGATAGCGGGAGGAATTTACGAGCAGTACTTC	CASSMIAGGIYEQYF
TRBV5-1	TRBJ2-3	-	-	TGCGCCAGCAGTCTGGGACTCTCTAGCACAGATACGCAGTATTTT	CASSLGLSSTDTQYF
TRBV5-1	TRBJ2-7	once	TRBD2	TGCGCCAGCAGCTTGGCCGGCGGGAGCCTTTACGAGCAGTACTTC	CASSLAGGSLYEQYF
TRBV19	TRBJ2-5	-	-	TGTGCCAGTACCTTCGGAGAGACCCAGTACTTC	CASTFGETQYF
TRBV18	TRBJ2-3	-	TRBD2	TGTGCCAGCTCACCGCCAAGATTAGCGGGAGCTGATACGCAGTATTTT	CASSPPRLAGADTQYF
TRBV7-2	TRBJ2-7	-	-	TGTGCCAGCAGCTTTGAGGGATTAACGGGCTACGAGCAGTACTTC	CASSFEGLTGYEQYF
TRBV10-3	TRBJ1-2	-	TRBD1	TGTGCCATCAGTTGGGACAGACCCTCTGGCTACACCTTC	CAISWDRPSGYTF
TRBV10-3	TRBJ2-3	once	TRBD1	TGTGCCATCAGTGAGGGGACAGGGTACGAACCAACAGATACGCAGTATTTT	CAISEGTGYEPTDTQYF
TRBV7-3	TRBJ1-2	-	TRBD1	TGTGCCAGGGAATGGACAGGTGACTATGGCTACACCTTC	CAREWTGDYGYTF
TRBV28	TRBJ1-6	-	-	TGTGCCAGCAGCAATCCCGGGGGTTCACCCCTCCACTTT	CASSNPGGSPLHF
TRBV5-1	TRBJ2-1	-	TRBD2	TGCGCCAGCAGCTTTAGCGGGAGTATCAGTGAGCAGTTCTTC	CASSFSGSISEQFF
TRBV21-1	TRBJ2-1	-	-	TGTGCCAGCAGCAAATTTAGGCAGGACACGGGACTAGCGGTTTACAATGAGCAGTTCTTC	CASSKFRQDTGLAVYNEQFF
TRBV5-8	TRBJ2-3	-	-	TGTGCCAGCCTGAAAGCGGGCACCACAGATACGCAGTATTTT	CASLKAGTTDTQYF
TRBV12-3/TRBV12-4	TRBJ1-5	-	TRBD1	TGTGCCAGCAGATCGACAGGGGTTCAGCCCCAGCATTTT	CASRSTGVQPQHF
TRBV12-3/TRBV12-4	TRBJ1-5	-	TRBD1	TGTGCCAGCACCGGACAGGAAAATCAGCCCCAGCATTTT	CASTGQENQPQHF
TRBV18	TRBJ2-7	-	TRBD1	TGTGCCAGCTCACCCGGGACAGACTCCTACGAGCAGTACTTC	CASSPGTDSYEQYF
TRBV5-1	TRBJ2-1	-	TRBD2	TGCGCCAGCAGCCAGCCGGGACTACTGAATGAGCAGTTCTTC	CASSQPGLLNEQFF
TRBV6-2/TRBV6-3	TRBJ2-3	-	-	TGTGCCAGCAGTTACGACCCTTTAGCGGCTAGCACAGATACGCAGTATTTT	CASSYDPLAASTDTQYF
TRBV4-1	TRBJ1-4	-	TRBD1	TGCGCCAGCAGCCAAGATCCGATCCCACGGACAGGTGATGAAAAACTGTTTTTT	CASSQDPIPRTGDEKLFF
TRBV27	TRBJ2-7	-	TRBD2	TGTGCCAGCAGTCCGCGGGGGGGCCTCCCCGGGGGGGAGCAGTACTTC	CASSPRGGLPGGEQYF
TRBV27	TRBJ1-4	once	-	TGTGCCAGTGCCAGAGGGAGAGGTAATGAAAAACTGTTTTTT	CASARGRGNEKLFF
TRBV2	TRBJ1-2	-	-	TGTGCCAGCAGGCAACGGGGTTTCGGAAACTATGGCTACACCTTC	CASRQRGFGNYGYTF
TRBV4-1	TRBJ2-3	-	TRBD2	TGCGCCAGCAGCGTTGGGGGACTAGCTAACGCAGATACGCAGTATTTT	CASSVGGLANADTQYF
TRBV27	TRBJ2-2	once	-	TGTGCCAGCAGTGCCGGGCCAGCCGGGGGCGGGGAGCTGTTTTTT	CASSAGPAGGGELFF
TRBV6-5	TRBJ1-1	-	TRBD1	TGTGCCAGCAGTTCGGGACAGATGAACACTGAAGCTTTCTTT	CASSSGQMNTEAFF
TRBV6-4	TRBJ2-2	few	TRBD2	TGTGCCAGCAGTGACTCGGGACTAGCGGGGGACACCGGGGAGCTGTTTTTT	CASSDSGLAGDTGELFF
TRBV4-2	TRBJ1-2	-	-	TGTGCCAGCAGCCAAGATTTACTCGTAGGGAGCTATGGCTACACCTTC	CASSQDLLVGSYGYTF
TRBV18	TRBJ2-3	-	TRBD1	TGTGCCAGCTCACCGTACGCAGGCTCGGGACAGGCTACAGATACGCAGTATTTT	CASSPYAGSGQATDTQYF
TRBV2	TRBJ2-1	-	TRBD1	TGTGCCAGCGGGGATGGACAGGCTAATGATGAGCAGTTCTTC	CASGDGQANDEQFF
TRBV28	TRBJ1-5	few	-	TGTGCCGTCCAGGGCAATCAGCCCCAGCATTTT	CAVQGNQPQHF
TRBV11-2	TRBJ1-2	-	-	TGTGCCAGCAGCTTAGGTTCCAAGCAGGGACTTTGGTATGGCTACACCTTC	CASSLGSKQGLWYGYTF
TRBV19	TRBJ1-5	few	-	TGTGCCAGTAGTATATTGTGGACAGCCAACAATCAGCCCCAGCATTTT	CASSILWTANNQPQHF
TRBV9	TRBJ2-1	-	TRBD2	TGTGCCAGCAGCGTTCCGGCGGGAGGACTGTCGGGTGAGCAGTTCTTC	CASSVPAGGLSGEQFF
TRBV28	TRBJ2-1	-	TRBD2	TGTGCCAGCAGTATTGAGACGGGACTAGCCTTTTACAATGAGCAGTTCTTC	CASSIETGLAFYNEQFF
TRBV19	TRBJ1-5	-	-	TGTGCCAGTAGTATACTCGCGGGCAATAGCAATCAGCCCCAGCATTTT	CASSILAGNSNQPQHF
TRBV3-1/TRBV3-2	TRBJ2-3	few	-	TGTGCCAGCAGCCCGACAGGGACTAGCACAGATACGCAGTATTTT	CASSPTGTSTDTQYF
TRBV11-1	TRBJ2-1	-	TRBD2	TGTGCCAGCAGCTTTAGGGGGGGACTAGCCCCCGAGCAGTTCTTC	CASSFRGGLAPEQFF
TRBV15	TRBJ1-5	-	-	TGTGCCACCAGCAGAGAAGAGCAAACTAATCAGCCCCAGCATTTT	CATSREEQTNQPQHF
TRBV30	TRBJ2-4	few	TRBD2	TGTGCCTGCCTTATAGCGGGAGGAAACATTCAGTACTTC	CACLIAGGNIQYF
TRBV5-1	TRBJ2-1	-	TRBD2	TGCGCCAGCAGCATGTTTACTAGCGGGAGTTACAATGAGCAGTTCTTC	CASSMFTSGSYNEQFF
TRBV6-5	TRBJ1-2	few	TRBD1	TGTGCCAGCAGTTATGACAGGGTTACTAACTATGGCTACACCTTC	CASSYDRVTNYGYTF
TRBV3-1/TRBV3-2	TRBJ2-1	-	TRBD2	TGTGCCAGCAGCCCATCCTTAGCGGGAGGACTCGGCAATGAGCAGTTCTTC	CASSPSLAGGLGNEQFF